This section outlines one TCR beta chain sequence together with its context. The sample is drawn from a study of blood T cells in healthy people across ages. The CDR3 sequence is 18 residues long. J was trimmed by 4 bases and V by 6 bases; bases with no gene match: 11. From germline, CDR1 is SGHVS and CDR2 FQNEAQ. It was with a sample-barcoded 5' primer and a J-beta primer mix that a second PCR of roughly 6 to 12 cycles was run. Each cDNA molecule was tagged by a template-switch adaptor that had 12 random nucleotides. TCRdb ran MiXCR on the 5' RACE reads and lists one entry per CDR3 protein. In the table there are hundreds of thousands of distinct CDR3 sequences, around two thirds of which are singletons.

V gene TRBV7-8 combines with J gene TRBJ2-5, with 16 bases identical to TRBD2. Sequenced: blood. The clonotype was recovered from a man aged 25-40 years in good health. The CDR3 is CASSSRGTSGGAIETQYF. CDR3 nucleotides: TGTGCCAGCAGTTCGAGGGGGACTAGCGGGGGGGCCATAGAGACCCAGTACTTC.